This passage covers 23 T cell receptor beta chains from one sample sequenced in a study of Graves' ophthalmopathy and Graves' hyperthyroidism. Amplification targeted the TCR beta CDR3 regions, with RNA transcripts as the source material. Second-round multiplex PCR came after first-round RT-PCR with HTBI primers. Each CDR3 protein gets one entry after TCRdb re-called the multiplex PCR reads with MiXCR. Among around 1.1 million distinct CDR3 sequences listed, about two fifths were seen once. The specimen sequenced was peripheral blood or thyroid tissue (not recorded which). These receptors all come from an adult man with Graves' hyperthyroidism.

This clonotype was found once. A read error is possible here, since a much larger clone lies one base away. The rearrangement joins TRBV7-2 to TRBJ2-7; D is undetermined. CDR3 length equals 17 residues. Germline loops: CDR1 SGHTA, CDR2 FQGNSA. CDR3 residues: CASGLYRVSLLSYEQYF. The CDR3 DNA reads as TGTGCCAGCGGCTTATATCGTGTTAGTTTGCTCTCCTACGAGCAGTACTTC.

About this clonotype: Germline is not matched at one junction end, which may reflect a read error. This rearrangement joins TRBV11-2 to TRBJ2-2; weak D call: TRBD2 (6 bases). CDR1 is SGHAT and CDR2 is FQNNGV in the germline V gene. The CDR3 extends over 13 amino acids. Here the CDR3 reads CASSFGTVWEQFF. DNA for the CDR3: TGTGCCAGCAGCTTCGGGACTGTTTGGGAGCAGTTTTTT. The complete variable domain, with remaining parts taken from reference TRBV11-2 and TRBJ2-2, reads EAGVAQSPRYKIIEKRQSVAFWCNPISGHATLYWYQQILGQGPKLLIQFQNNGVVDDSQLPKDRFSAERLKGVDSTLKIQPAKLEDSAVYLCASSFGTVWEQFFGEGSRLTVL.

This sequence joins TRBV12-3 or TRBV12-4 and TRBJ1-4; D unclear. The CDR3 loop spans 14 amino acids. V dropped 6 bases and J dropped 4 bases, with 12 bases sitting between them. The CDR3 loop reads CASRRGLSNEKLFF. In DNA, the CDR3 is TGTGCCAGCAGGCGCGGGTTGAGTAATGAAAAACTGTTTTTT.

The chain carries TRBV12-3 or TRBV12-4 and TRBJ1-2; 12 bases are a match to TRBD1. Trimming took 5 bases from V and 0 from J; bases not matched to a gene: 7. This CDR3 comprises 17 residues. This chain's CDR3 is CASSPGTGGRSNYGYTF. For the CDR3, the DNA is TGTGCCAGCAGTCCCGGGACAGGGGGCCGCTCTAACTATGGCTACACCTTC.

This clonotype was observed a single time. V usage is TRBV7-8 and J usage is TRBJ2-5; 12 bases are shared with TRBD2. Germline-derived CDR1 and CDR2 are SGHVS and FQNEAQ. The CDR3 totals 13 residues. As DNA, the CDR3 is TGTGCTACCGGACTAGCGGGACAAGAGACCCAGTACTTC. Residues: CATGLAGQETQYF.

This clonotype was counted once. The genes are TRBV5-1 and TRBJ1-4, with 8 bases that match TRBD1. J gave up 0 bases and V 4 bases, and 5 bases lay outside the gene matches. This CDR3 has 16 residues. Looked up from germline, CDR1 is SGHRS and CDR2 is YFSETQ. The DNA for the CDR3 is TGCGCCAGCAGCACTGGACAGGGCGCAACTAATGAAAAACTGTTTTTT. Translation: CASSTGQGATNEKLFF.

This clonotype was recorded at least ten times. The CDR3 DNA is TGTGCCAGCAGCTTAGTCCGGATGAACTATGGCTACACCTTC. It is translated as CASSLVRMNYGYTF. This chain links TRBV7-9 with TRBJ1-2; D remains unclear. The CDR3 covers 14 residues. Germline V CDR1 and CDR2: SEHNR, FQNEAQ (reference sequence). Deletions cut 1 base from V and 2 bases from J, with 8 bases between.

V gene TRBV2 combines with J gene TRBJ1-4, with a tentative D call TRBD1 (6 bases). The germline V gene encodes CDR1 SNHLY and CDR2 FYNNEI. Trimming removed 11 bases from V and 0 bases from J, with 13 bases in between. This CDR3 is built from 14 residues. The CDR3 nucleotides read TGTGCCTCGGACAGTTCTGCAACTAATGAAAAACTGTTTTTT. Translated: CASDSSATNEKLFF. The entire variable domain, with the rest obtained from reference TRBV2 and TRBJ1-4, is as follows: EPEVTQTPSHQVTQMGQEVILRCVPISNHLYFYWYRQILGQKVEFLVSFYNNEISEKSEIFDDQFSVERPDGSNFTLKIRSTKLEDSAMYFCASDSSATNEKLFFGSGTQLSVL.

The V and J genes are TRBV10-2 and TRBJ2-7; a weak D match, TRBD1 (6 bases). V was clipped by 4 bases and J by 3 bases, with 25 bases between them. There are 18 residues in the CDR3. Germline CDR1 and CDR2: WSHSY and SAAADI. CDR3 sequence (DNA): TGCGCCAGCAGTGCCAGTAGAACACAGGGTCGGTCCGGCTACGAGCAGTACTTC. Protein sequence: CASSASRTQGRSGYEQYF.

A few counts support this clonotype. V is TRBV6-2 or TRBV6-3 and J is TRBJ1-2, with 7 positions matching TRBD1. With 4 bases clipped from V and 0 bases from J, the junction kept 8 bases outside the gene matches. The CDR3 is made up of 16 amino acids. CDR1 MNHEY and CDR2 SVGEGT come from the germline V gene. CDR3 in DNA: TGTGCCAGCAGTTCCCCCGGGACAGTATCTAACTATGGCTACACCTTC. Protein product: CASSSPGTVSNYGYTF.

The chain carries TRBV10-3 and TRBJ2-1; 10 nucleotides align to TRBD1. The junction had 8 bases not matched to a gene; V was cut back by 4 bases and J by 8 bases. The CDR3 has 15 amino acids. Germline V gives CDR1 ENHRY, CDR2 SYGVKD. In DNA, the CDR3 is TGTGCCATCAGTGCTGGGACAGGGGCCTCTGATGAGCAGTTCTTC. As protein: CAISAGTGASDEQFF.

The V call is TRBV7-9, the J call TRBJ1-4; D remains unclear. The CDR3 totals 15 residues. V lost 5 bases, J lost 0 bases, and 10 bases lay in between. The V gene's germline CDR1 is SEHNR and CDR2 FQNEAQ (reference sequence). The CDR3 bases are TGTGCCAGCAGCCGTGACACGCCAACTAATGAAAAACTGTTTTTT. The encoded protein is CASSRDTPTNEKLFF. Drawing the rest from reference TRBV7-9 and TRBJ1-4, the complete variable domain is DTGVSQNPRHKITKRGQNVTFRCDPISEHNRLYWYRQTLGQGPEFLTYFQNEAQLEKSRLLSDRFSAERPKGSFSTLEIQRTEQGDSAMYLCASSRDTPTNEKLFFGSGTQLSVL.

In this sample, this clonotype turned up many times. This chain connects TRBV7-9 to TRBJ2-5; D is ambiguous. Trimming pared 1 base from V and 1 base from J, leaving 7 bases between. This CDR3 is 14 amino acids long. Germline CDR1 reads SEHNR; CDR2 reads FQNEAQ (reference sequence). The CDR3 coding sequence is TGTGCCAGCAGCTTAGTGAGGACCCAAGAGACCCAGTACTTC. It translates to CASSLVRTQETQYF.

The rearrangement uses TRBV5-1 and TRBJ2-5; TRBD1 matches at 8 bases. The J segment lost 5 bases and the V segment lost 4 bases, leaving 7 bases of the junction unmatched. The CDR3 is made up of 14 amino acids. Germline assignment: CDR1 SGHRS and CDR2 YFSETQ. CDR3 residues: CASSPWTGHETQYF. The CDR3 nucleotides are TGCGCCAGCAGCCCGTGGACAGGGCACGAGACCCAGTACTTC.

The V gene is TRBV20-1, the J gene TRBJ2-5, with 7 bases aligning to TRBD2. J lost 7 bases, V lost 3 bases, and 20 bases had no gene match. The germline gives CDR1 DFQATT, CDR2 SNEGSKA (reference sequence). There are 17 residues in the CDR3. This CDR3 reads CSARTIVAGVGLGTQYF. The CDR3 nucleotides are TGCAGTGCTAGGACTATTGTGGCGGGAGTAGGATTAGGGACCCAGTACTTC.

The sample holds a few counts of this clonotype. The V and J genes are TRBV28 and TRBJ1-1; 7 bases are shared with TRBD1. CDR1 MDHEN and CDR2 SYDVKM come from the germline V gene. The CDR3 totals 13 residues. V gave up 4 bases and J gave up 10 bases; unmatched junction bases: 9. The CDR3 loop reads CASSSYRGWVAFF. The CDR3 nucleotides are TGTGCCAGCAGTTCCTACAGGGGATGGGTAGCTTTCTTT.

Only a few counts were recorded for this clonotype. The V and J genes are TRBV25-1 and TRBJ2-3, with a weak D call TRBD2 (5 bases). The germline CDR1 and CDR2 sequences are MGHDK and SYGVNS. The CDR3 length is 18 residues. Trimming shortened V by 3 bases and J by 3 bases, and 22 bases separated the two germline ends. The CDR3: CASSDPSGSSFGTDTQYF. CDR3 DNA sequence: TGTGCCAGCAGTGACCCGAGCGGCTCCAGCTTTGGTACAGATACGCAGTATTTT.

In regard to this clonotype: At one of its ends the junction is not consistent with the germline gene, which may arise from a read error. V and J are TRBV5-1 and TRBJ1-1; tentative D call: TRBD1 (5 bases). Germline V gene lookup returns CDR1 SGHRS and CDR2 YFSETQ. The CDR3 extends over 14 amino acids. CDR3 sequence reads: CASSPTVDNTEAFF. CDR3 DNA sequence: TGTGCCAGCAGCCCGACAGTGGATAACACTGAAGCTTTCTTT.

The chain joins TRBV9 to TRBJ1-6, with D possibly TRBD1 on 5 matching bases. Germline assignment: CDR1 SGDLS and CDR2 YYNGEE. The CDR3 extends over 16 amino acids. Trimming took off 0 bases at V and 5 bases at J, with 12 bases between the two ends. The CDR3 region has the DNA TGTGCCAGCAGCGTAGACTTAGCGGGGGATAATTCACCCCTCCACTTT. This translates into CASSVDLAGDNSPLHF.

Here the CDR3 reads CASSLGAGTSPLHF. As DNA, the CDR3 is TGTGCCAGCAGCTTAGGGGCTGGCACTTCACCCCTCCACTTT. V usage is TRBV11-2 and J usage is TRBJ1-6; D remains unclear. Looked up from germline, CDR1 is SGHAT and CDR2 is FQNNGV. The CDR3 consists of 14 residues. V was pared by 1 base and J by 9 bases, with 10 bases between.

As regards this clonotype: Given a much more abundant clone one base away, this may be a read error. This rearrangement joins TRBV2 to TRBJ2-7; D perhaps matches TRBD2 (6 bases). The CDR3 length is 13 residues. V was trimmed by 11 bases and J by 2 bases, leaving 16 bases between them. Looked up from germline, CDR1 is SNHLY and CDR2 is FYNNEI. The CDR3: CAVPGEDPYEQYF. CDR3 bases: TGTGCCGTCCCCGGGGAGGACCCCTACGAGCAGTACTTC.

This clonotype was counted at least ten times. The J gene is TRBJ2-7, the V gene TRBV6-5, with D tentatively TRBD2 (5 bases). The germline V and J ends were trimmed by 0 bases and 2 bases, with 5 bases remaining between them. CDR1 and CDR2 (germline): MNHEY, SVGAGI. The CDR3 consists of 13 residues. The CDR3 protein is CASSYSSAYEQYF. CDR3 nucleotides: TGTGCCAGCAGTTACTCTAGCGCCTACGAGCAGTACTTC.

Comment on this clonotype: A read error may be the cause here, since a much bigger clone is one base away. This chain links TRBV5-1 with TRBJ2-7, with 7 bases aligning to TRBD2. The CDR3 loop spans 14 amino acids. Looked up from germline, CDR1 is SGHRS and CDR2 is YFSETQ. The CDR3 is CASSLFGLDDERYF. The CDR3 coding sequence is TGCGCCAGCAGCTTGTTTGGACTAGACGACGAGCGGTACTTC.